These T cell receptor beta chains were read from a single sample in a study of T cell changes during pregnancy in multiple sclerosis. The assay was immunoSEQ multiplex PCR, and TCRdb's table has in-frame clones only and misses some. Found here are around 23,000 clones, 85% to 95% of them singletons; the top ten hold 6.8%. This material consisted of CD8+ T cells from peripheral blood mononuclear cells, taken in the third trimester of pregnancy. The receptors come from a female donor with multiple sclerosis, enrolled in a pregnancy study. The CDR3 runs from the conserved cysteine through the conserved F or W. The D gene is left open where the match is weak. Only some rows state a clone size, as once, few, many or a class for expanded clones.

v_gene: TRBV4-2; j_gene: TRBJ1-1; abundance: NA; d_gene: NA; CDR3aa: CASSQEYRMNTEAFF; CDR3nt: TGTGCCAGCAGCCAAGAGTACAGAATGAACACTGAAGCTTTCTTT
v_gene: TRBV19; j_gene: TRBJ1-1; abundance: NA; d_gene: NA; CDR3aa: CASRAPGGQNTEAFF; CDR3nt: TGTGCCAGTAGGGCCCCGGGGGGACAGAACACTGAAGCTTTCTTT
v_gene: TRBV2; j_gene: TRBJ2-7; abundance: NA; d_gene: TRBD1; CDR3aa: CASSCDRDRFYEQYF; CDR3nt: TGTGCCAGCAGTTGCGACAGGGATAGGTTCTACGAGCAGTACTTC
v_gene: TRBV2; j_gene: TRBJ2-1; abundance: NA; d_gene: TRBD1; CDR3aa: CASSSPPGQTTSEQFF; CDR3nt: TGTGCCAGCAGTTCCCCACCGGGACAGACGACCTCCGAGCAGTTCTTC
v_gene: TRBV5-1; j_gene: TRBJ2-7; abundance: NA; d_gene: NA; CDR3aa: CASSPGRGPAYEQYF; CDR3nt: TGCGCCAGCAGCCCCGGGCGGGGTCCAGCCTACGAGCAGTACTTC
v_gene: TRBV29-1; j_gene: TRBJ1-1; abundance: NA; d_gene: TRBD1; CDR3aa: CSVFSDRGNTEAFF; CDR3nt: TGCAGCGTTTTTTCGGACAGGGGGAACACTGAAGCTTTCTTT
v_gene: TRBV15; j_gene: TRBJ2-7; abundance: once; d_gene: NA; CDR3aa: CATSRDLNEQYF; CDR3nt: TGTGCCACCAGCAGAGATCTTAACGAGCAGTACTTC
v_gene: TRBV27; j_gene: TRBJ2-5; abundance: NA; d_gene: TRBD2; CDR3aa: CASSEYSSGGETQYF; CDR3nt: TGTGCCAGCAGTGAATACTCTAGCGGGGGGGAGACCCAGTACTTC
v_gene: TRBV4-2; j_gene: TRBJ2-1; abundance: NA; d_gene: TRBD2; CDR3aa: CASSRISSGRHNEQFF; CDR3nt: TGTGCCAGCAGCCGAATATCTAGCGGGAGGCACAATGAGCAGTTCTTC
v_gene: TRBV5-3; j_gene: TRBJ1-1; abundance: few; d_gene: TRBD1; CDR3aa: CARSLGGRTGLLTEGAFF; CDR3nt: TGTGCCAGAAGCTTGGGGGGCCGGACAGGGCTTCTAACCGAGGGAGCTTTCTTT
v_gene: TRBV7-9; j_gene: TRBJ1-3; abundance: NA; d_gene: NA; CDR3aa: CASSLVGEMDTIYF; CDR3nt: TGTGCCAGCAGCTTAGTTGGGGAGATGGACACCATATATTTT
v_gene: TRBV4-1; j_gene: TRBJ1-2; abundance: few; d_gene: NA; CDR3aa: CASSQALGGLYGYTF; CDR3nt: TGCGCCAGCAGCCAAGCTCTTGGGGGCCTCTATGGCTACACCTTC
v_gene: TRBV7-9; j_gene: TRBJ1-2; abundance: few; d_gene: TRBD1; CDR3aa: CASSSAQGLNYGYTF; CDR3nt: TGTGCCAGCAGCTCTGCACAGGGGCTGAACTATGGCTACACCTTC
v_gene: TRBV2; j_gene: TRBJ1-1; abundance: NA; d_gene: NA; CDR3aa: CASSPNVANTEAFF; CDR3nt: TGTGCCAGCAGCCCCAATGTGGCGAACACTGAAGCTTTCTTT
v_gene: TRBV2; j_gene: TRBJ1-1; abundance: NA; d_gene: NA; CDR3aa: CAGQGSGAPLNTEAFF; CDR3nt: TGTGCCGGTCAGGGTTCAGGGGCGCCCTTGAACACTGAAGCTTTCTTT
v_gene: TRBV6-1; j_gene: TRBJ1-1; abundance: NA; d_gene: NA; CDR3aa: CASSEALRQLNTEAFF; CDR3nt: TGTGCCAGCAGTGAAGCGCTACGACAGCTCAACACTGAAGCTTTCTTT
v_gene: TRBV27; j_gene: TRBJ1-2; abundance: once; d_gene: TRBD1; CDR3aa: CASSQQGAYGYTF; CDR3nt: TGTGCCAGCAGTCAACAGGGGGCGTATGGCTACACCTTC
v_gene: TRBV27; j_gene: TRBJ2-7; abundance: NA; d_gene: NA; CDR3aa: CASSLGGPSYEQYF; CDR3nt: TGTGCCAGCAGTTTGGGGGGGCCCTCCTACGAGCAGTACTTC
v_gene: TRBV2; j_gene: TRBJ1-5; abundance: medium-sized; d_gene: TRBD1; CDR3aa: CASSGGQVSPSAQHF; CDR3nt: TGTGCCAGCAGTGGGGGACAGGTTTCCCCCTCGGCCCAGCATTTT
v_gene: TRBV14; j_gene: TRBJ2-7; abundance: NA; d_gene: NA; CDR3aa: CASSQGSGAYEQYF; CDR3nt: TGTGCCAGCAGCCAAGGCTCCGGAGCCTACGAGCAGTACTTC
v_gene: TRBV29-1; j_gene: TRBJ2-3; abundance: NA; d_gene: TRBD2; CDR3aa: CSVDELAGVGDTQYF; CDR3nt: TGCAGCGTTGATGAACTAGCGGGAGTGGGAGATACGCAGTATTTT
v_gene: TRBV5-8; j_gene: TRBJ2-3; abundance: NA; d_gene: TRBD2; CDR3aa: CASSFSGGVLDTQYF; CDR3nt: TGTGCCAGCAGCTTCAGCGGGGGGGTTTTAGATACGCAGTATTTT
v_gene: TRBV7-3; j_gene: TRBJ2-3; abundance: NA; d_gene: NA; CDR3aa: CASSLSGLWTDTQYF; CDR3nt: TGTGCCAGCAGCTTATCTGGGCTTTGGACAGATACGCAGTATTTT
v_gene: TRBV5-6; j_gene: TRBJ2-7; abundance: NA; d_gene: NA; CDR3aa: CASSLGEGYEQYF; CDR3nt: TGTGCCAGCAGCCTTGGTGAGGGCTACGAGCAGTACTTC
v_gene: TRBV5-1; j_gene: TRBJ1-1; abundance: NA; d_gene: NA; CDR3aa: CASSLAGRENTEAFF; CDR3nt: TGCGCCAGCAGCTTAGCAGGGAGGGAGAACACTGAAGCTTTCTTT
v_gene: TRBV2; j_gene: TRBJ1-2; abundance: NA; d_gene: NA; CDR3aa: CASSDRAGGRRGYTF; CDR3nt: TGTGCCAGCAGTGATAGGGCGGGGGGGCGCAGGGGCTACACCTTC
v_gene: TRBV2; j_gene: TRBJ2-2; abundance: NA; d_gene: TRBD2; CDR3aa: CASNRPTTSGALNTGELFF; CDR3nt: TGTGCCAGCAACCGACCCACGACTAGCGGGGCCCTGAACACCGGGGAGCTGTTTTTT
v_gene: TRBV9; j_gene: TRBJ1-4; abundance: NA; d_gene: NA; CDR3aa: CASSVGQGLEKLFF; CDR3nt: TGTGCCAGCAGCGTAGGGCAGGGACTGGAAAAACTGTTTTTT
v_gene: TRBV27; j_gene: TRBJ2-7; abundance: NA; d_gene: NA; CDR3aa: CASSLGQNYEQYF; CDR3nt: TGTGCCAGCAGTTTGGGGCAGAACTACGAGCAGTACTTC
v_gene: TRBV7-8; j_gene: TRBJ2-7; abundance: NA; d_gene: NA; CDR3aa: CASSLVGRAYEQYF; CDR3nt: TGTGCCAGCAGCTTAGTCGGCAGGGCCTACGAGCAGTACTTC
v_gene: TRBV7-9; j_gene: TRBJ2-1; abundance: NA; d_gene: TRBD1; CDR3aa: CASSYWTGNYNEQFF; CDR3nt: TGTGCCAGCAGCTACTGGACAGGGAACTACAATGAGCAGTTCTTC
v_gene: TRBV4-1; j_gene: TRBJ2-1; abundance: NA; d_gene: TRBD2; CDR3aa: CASSQGTSGRANEQFF; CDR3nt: TGCGCCAGCAGCCAAGGGACTAGCGGGAGGGCGAATGAGCAGTTCTTC
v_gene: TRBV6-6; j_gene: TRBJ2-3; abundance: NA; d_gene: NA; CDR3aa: CASSYSAGRADTQYF; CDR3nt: TGTGCCAGCAGTTACTCGGCGGGTCGGGCGGATACGCAGTATTTT
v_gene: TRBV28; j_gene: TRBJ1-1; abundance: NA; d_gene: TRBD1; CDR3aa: CASRTGGGSAAEF; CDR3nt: TGTGCCAGCAGGACAGGGGGCGGATCGGCCGCTGAATTT
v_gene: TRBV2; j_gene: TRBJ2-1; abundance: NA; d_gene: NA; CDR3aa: CASSGLYDEQFF; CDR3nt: TGTGCCAGCAGTGGACTGTATGATGAGCAGTTCTTC
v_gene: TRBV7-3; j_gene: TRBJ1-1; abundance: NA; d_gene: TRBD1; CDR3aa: CASSSSGRGLGEAFF; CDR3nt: TGTGCCAGCAGCTCATCAGGCAGGGGGCTTGGTGAAGCTTTCTTT
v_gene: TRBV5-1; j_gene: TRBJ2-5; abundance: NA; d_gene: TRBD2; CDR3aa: CASSLVGLAGATQYF; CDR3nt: TGCGCCAGCAGCTTGGTTGGGCTAGCGGGAGCCACGCAGTACTTC
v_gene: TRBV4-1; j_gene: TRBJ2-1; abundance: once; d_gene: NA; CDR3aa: CASSQGSVDEQFF; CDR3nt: TGCGCCAGCAGCCAGGGCTCAGTCGATGAGCAGTTCTTC
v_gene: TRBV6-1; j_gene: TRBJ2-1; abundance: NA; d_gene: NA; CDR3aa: CASSVVQGWDEQFF; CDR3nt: TGTGCCAGCAGTGTTGTGCAGGGATGGGATGAGCAGTTCTTC